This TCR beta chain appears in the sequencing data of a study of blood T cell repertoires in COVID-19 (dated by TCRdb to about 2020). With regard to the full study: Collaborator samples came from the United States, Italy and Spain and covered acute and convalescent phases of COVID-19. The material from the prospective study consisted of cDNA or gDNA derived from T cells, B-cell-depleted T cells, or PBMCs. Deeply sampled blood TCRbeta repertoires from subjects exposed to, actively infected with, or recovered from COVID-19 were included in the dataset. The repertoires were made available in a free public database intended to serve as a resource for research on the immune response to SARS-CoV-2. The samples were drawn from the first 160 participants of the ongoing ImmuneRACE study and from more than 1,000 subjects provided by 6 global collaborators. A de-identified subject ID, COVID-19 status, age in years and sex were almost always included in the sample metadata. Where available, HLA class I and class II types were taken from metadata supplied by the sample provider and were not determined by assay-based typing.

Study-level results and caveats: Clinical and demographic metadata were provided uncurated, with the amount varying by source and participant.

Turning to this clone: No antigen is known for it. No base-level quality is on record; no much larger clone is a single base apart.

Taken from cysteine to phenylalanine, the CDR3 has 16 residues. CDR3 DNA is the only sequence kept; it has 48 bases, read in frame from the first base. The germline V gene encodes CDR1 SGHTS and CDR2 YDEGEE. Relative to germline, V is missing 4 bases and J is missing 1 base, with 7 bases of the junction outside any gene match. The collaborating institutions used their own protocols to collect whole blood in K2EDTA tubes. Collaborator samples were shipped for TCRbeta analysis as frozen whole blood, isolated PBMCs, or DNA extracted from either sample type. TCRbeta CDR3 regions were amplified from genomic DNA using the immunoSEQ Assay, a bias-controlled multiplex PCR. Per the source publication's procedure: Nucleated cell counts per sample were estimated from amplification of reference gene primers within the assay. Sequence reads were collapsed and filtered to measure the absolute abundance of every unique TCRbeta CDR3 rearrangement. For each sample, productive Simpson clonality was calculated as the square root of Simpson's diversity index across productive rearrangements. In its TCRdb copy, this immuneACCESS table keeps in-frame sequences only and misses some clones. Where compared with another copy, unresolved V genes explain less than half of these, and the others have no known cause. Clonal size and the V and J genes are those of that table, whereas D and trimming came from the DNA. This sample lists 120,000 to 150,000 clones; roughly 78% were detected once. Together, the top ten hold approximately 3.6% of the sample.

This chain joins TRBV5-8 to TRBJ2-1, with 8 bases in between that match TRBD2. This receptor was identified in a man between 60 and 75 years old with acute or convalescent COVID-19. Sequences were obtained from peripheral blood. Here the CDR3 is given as CASSPDLAGSYNEQFF. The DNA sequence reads TGTGCCAGCAGCCCCGATTTAGCGGGATCCTACAATGAGCAGTTCTTC. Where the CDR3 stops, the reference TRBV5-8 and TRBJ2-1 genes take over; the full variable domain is EAGVTQSPTHLIKTRGQQATLRCSPISGHTSVYWYQQALGLGLQFLLWYDEGEERNRGNFPPRFSGRQFPNYSSELNVNALELEDSALYLCASSPDLAGSYNEQFFGPGTRLTVL.